The rows below give T cell receptor beta chains drawn from one sample of a study of T cell responses to AZD1222 COVID-19 vaccine. Sequencing used immunoSEQ multiplex PCR; TCRdb keeps in-frame clones, though not all of them. The sample shows 57,000 or so clones, 81% of them seen only once. The starting material was peripheral blood, obtained 28 days after the second AZD1222 dose. The receptors were gathered from an adult who received the AZD1222 COVID-19 vaccine. Each CDR3 is given with its conserved first and last residue. D genes are given only for firm matches. Clone size is stated in some rows and not others, as once, few, many or a class when expanded.

D gene: .
clone size: .
CDR3 length: 14
J gene: TRBJ2-3
V gene: TRBV5-1
CDR3 DNA: TGCGCCAGCAGCTTGGCGGCAACTACAGATACGCAGTATTTT
CDR3 protein: CASSLAATTDTQYF

D gene: .
clone size: few
CDR3 length: 19
J gene: TRBJ2-2
V gene: TRBV27
CDR3 DNA: TGTGCCAGCAGTCCCCGAGGATGGAGGGAGAGGGGGTACACCGGGGAGCTGTTTTTT
CDR3 protein: CASSPRGWRERGYTGELFF

D gene: .
clone size: .
CDR3 length: 13
J gene: TRBJ1-1
V gene: TRBV27
CDR3 DNA: TGTGCCAGCAGTTATGTCCGGGCAGGGCAAACTTTCTTT
CDR3 protein: CASSYVRAGQTFF

D gene: .
clone size: .
CDR3 length: 15
J gene: TRBJ1-5
V gene: TRBV28
CDR3 DNA: TGTGCCAGCAGTCCATCAGGACCGGGTCCCAAGCCCCAGCATTTT
CDR3 protein: CASSPSGPGPKPQHF

D gene: .
clone size: few
CDR3 length: 12
J gene: TRBJ1-1
V gene: TRBV28
CDR3 DNA: TGTGCCAGCAACCGTTGGCAGACTGAAGCTTTCTTT
CDR3 protein: CASNRWQTEAFF

D gene: .
clone size: .
CDR3 length: 13
J gene: TRBJ1-1
V gene: TRBV28
CDR3 DNA: TGTGCCAGCAGTTTAACCGGGAACACTGAAGCTTTCTTT
CDR3 protein: CASSLTGNTEAFF

D gene: .
clone size: .
CDR3 length: 14
J gene: TRBJ1-4
V gene: TRBV10-3
CDR3 DNA: TGTGCCATCAGGCCGACAGGACTTAATGAAAAACTGTTTTTT
CDR3 protein: CAIRPTGLNEKLFF

D gene: .
clone size: .
CDR3 length: 14
J gene: TRBJ2-7
V gene: TRBV18
CDR3 DNA: TGTGCCAGCTCACCAAGACAGGACTCCTACGAGCAGTACTTC
CDR3 protein: CASSPRQDSYEQYF

D gene: TRBD1
clone size: few
CDR3 length: 16
J gene: TRBJ1-5
V gene: TRBV6-5
CDR3 DNA: TGTGCCAGCAGTTCAACAGGGGGCCAAGGCAATCAGCCCCAGCATTTT
CDR3 protein: CASSSTGGQGNQPQHF

D gene: TRBD1
clone size: .
CDR3 length: 15
J gene: TRBJ1-2
V gene: TRBV6-5
CDR3 DNA: TGTGCCAGCAGCCGACAGGGGGGAGCTAACTATGGCTACACCTTC
CDR3 protein: CASSRQGGANYGYTF

D gene: TRBD1
clone size: .
CDR3 length: 17
J gene: TRBJ2-1
V gene: TRBV7-9
CDR3 DNA: TGTGCCAGCAGCTGGTCTCCGGGACAGGGGGGACACAATGAGCAGTTCTTC
CDR3 protein: CASSWSPGQGGHNEQFF

D gene: .
clone size: .
CDR3 length: 11
J gene: TRBJ1-2
V gene: TRBV29-1
CDR3 DNA: TGCAGCGTTGGGGGGATATATGGCTACACCTTC
CDR3 protein: CSVGGIYGYTF

D gene: TRBD1
clone size: .
CDR3 length: 14
J gene: TRBJ2-7
V gene: TRBV27
CDR3 DNA: TGTGCCAGCAGTTCGGGGACAGGGGCCAACGAGCAGTACTTC
CDR3 protein: CASSSGTGANEQYF

D gene: .
clone size: .
CDR3 length: 13
J gene: TRBJ1-2
V gene: TRBV19
CDR3 DNA: TGTGCCAGTAGTATAACCAGGGACGGTGGCTACACCTTC
CDR3 protein: CASSITRDGGYTF

D gene: .
clone size: many
CDR3 length: 15
J gene: TRBJ1-1
V gene: TRBV4-2
CDR3 DNA: TGTGCCAGCAGCCAACTTAGGGGAGGTTTTTTGGAAGCTTTCTTT
CDR3 protein: CASSQLRGGFLEAFF

D gene: .
clone size: few
CDR3 length: 15
J gene: TRBJ2-1
V gene: TRBV6-2/TRBV6-3
CDR3 DNA: TGTGCCAGCAGTTATTCCCCCGAACCATACAATGAGCAGTTCTTC
CDR3 protein: CASSYSPEPYNEQFF

D gene: TRBD2
clone size: once
CDR3 length: 16
J gene: TRBJ2-2
V gene: TRBV27
CDR3 DNA: TGTGCCAGCAGTTTAACGACGGGGACTAGCCCCGGGGAGCTGTTTTTT
CDR3 protein: CASSLTTGTSPGELFF